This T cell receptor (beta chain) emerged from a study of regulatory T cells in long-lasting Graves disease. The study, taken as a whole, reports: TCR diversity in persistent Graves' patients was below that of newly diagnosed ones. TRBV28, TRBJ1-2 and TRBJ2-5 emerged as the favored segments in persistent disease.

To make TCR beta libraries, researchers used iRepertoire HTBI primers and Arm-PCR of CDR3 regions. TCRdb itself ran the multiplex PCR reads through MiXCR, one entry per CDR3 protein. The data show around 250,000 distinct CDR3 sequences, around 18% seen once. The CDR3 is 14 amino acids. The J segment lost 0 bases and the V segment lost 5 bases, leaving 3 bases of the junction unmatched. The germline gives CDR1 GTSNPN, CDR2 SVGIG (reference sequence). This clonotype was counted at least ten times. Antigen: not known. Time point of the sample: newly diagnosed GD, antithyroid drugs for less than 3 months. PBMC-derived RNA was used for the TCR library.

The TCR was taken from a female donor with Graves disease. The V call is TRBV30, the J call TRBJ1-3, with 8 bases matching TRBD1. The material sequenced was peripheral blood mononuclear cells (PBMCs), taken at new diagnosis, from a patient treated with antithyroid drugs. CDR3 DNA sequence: TGTGCCTGGGACAGGGGAATCTCTGGAAACACCATATATTTT. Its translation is CAWDRGISGNTIYF.